The next 12 T cell receptor beta chains were all read from a single sample in a study of blood T cell repertoires in COVID-19. Here immunoSEQ multiplex PCR was the method, and the copy in TCRdb shows in-frame clones only, minus some. The sample includes some 97,000 clones, approximately 86% of them seen just once. The sample taken for sequencing was peripheral blood. All receptors derive from an older woman with acute or convalescent COVID-19.

The rearrangement links TRBV7-3 to TRBJ2-1; 12 bases are shared with TRBD1. J gave up 9 bases and V 2 bases, and 8 bases lay outside the gene matches. The CDR3 runs 16 residues. Germline CDR1 and CDR2: SGHTA and FQGTGA. For the CDR3, the DNA is TGTGCCAGCAGCTTATCCTCCGGGACAGGGGGCGGTGAGCAGTTCTTC. It yields the protein CASSLSSGTGGGEQFF.

The rearrangement joins TRBV7-8 to TRBJ1-2; D possibly corresponds to TRBD1 (6 bases). This CDR3 region has 14 residues. CDR1 and CDR2 from the germline V gene are SGHVS and FQNEAQ. V was clipped by 5 bases and J by 2 bases, with 12 bases between them. This CDR3 is CASSTRDKNYGYTF. The CDR3 DNA reads as TGTGCCAGCAGCACCCGGGACAAGAACTATGGCTACACCTTC.

This clone was seen only a few times. The chain has TRBV7-9 and TRBJ1-1, with D uncertain. CDR1 is SEHNR, CDR2 FQNEAQ, per germline (reference sequence). Trimming removed 6 bases from V and 5 bases from J, with 13 bases in between. This CDR3 spans 13 amino acids. The CDR3 spells CASSERSRTEAFF. The CDR3 nucleotides are TGTGCCAGCAGTGAACGAAGTCGGACTGAAGCTTTCTTT. Complete variable domain (other parts from reference TRBV7-9 and TRBJ1-1): DTGVSQNPRHKITKRGQNVTFRCDPISEHNRLYWYRQTLGQGPEFLTYFQNEAQLEKSRLLSDRFSAERPKGSFSTLEIQRTEQGDSAMYLCASSERSRTEAFFGQGTRLTVV.

The chain recombines TRBV11-3 with TRBJ2-2, with 7 bases that match TRBD2. This CDR3 is built from 16 residues. J gave up 4 bases and V 5 bases, and 10 bases lay outside the gene matches. Germline V gene data show CDR1 as SGHNT and CDR2 as YENEEA. The CDR3 DNA is TGTGCCAGCAGCATCTCTCCTAGCGGAGTCACCGGGGAGCTGTTTTTT. Translation: CASSISPSGVTGELFF.

V is TRBV10-1 and J is TRBJ2-1; a possible D gene is TRBD2 (6 bases). The CDR3 spans 13 residues. V lost 4 bases and J 7 bases, leaving 11 bases between the germline ends. Germline V gene lookup returns CDR1 WNHNN and CDR2 SYGVQD (reference sequence). The DNA for the CDR3 is TGCGCCAGCAGTGGGGCGGCGGGAAATGAGCAGTTCTTC. Translation: CASSGAAGNEQFF.

V gene TRBV30 combines with J gene TRBJ1-4; D perhaps matches TRBD1 (5 bases). Deletions cut 5 bases from V and 5 bases from J, with 12 bases between. The CDR3 is 13 amino acids. The V gene's germline CDR1 is GTSNPN and CDR2 SVGIG (reference sequence). The CDR3 reads CAWGTQGNEKLFF. CDR3 bases: TGTGCCTGGGGAACCCAGGGAAATGAAAAACTGTTTTTT.

The rearrangement uses TRBV6-5 and TRBJ2-3; D remains unclear. The CDR3 extends over 12 amino acids. Germline V lookup: CDR1 MNHEY, CDR2 SVGAGI. V gave up 5 bases and J gave up 2 bases, with 5 bases separating them. CDR3 region: CASSPFTDTQYF. DNA for the CDR3: TGTGCCAGCAGTCCCTTCACAGATACGCAGTATTTT.

The gene calls are TRBV18 and TRBJ1-6; the D is unclear. The CDR3 extends over 13 amino acids. In germline, CDR1 is KGHSH, CDR2 LQKENI. Trimming cost V 1 base and J 5 bases, with 3 bases left between them. The CDR3 reads CASSPLDNSPLHF. The CDR3, as DNA: TGTGCCAGCTCACCACTAGATAATTCACCCCTCCACTTT.

V is TRBV14 and J is TRBJ2-7; D gene uncertain. V was trimmed by 3 bases and J by 3 bases, leaving 6 bases between them. The CDR3 is 12 amino acids. Germline CDR1 SGHDN, CDR2 FVKESK. The CDR3 region is CASSQRYYEQYV. DNA of the CDR3: TGTGCCAGCAGCCAGAGATACTACGAGCAGTACGTC.

This chain joins TRBV9 and TRBJ1-1; D not resolved. Germline V CDR1 and CDR2: SGDLS, YYNGEE. The CDR3 totals 14 residues. Trimming removed 1 base from V and 1 base from J, with 8 bases in between. CDR3 bases: TGTGCCAGCAGCGTACAAGGAGGGAACACTGAAGCTTTCTTT. Its protein is CASSVQGGNTEAFF.

This chain links TRBV27 with TRBJ1-2, with D unclear. V was shortened by 3 bases and J by 6 bases, with 11 bases between the two germline ends. The V gene's germline CDR1 is MNHEY and CDR2 SMNVEV (reference sequence). The CDR3 is 13 residues long. CDR3 sequence: CASSFSLLDGYTF. CDR3 in DNA: TGTGCCAGCAGTTTCTCCCTTTTAGATGGCTACACCTTC.

This chain joins TRBV19 and TRBJ1-3; the match to TRBD1 covers 9 bases. V trimming: 8 bases; J trimming: 4 bases; junction bases outside the gene matches: 6. In germline, CDR1 is LNHDA, CDR2 SQIVND (reference sequence). This CDR3 region has 14 residues. Here the CDR3 reads CASRGTGQGNTIYF. As DNA, the CDR3 is TGTGCCAGTCGCGGGACAGGGCAAGGAAACACCATATATTTT.